The source of this T cell receptor (beta chain) is a study of T cell responses to AZD1222 COVID-19 vaccine. Data came from immunoSEQ multiplex PCR; TCRdb stores just in-frame clones and leaves some out. The table includes roughly 150,000 clones, approximately 88% detected once. On this clone itself: Its antigen is unidentified.

Findings and limits, study-wide: Unmutated variant regions are reportedly the target of nearly half of TCRs that are spike-specific. Researchers report vaccine-associated CD4 TCRs spanning spike, with dominance at 160-218 and 743-854. Seropositive AZD1222 recipients at baseline numbered only 6 or 7.

The sequence was obtained from an adult who received the AZD1222 COVID-19 vaccine. Sequenced material: peripheral blood, taken 28 days after the second AZD1222 dose.

The CDR3 DNA is TGTGCCGCTAGCGGGTTCTCCTACGAGCAGTACTTC. Protein: CAASGFSYEQYF. V gene TRBV28 combines with J gene TRBJ2-7; 8 bases line up with TRBD2. Germline V lookup: CDR1 MDHEN, CDR2 SYDVKM. The junction had 3 bases not matched to a gene; V was cut back by 11 bases and J by 0 bases. The CDR3 has 12 amino acids.